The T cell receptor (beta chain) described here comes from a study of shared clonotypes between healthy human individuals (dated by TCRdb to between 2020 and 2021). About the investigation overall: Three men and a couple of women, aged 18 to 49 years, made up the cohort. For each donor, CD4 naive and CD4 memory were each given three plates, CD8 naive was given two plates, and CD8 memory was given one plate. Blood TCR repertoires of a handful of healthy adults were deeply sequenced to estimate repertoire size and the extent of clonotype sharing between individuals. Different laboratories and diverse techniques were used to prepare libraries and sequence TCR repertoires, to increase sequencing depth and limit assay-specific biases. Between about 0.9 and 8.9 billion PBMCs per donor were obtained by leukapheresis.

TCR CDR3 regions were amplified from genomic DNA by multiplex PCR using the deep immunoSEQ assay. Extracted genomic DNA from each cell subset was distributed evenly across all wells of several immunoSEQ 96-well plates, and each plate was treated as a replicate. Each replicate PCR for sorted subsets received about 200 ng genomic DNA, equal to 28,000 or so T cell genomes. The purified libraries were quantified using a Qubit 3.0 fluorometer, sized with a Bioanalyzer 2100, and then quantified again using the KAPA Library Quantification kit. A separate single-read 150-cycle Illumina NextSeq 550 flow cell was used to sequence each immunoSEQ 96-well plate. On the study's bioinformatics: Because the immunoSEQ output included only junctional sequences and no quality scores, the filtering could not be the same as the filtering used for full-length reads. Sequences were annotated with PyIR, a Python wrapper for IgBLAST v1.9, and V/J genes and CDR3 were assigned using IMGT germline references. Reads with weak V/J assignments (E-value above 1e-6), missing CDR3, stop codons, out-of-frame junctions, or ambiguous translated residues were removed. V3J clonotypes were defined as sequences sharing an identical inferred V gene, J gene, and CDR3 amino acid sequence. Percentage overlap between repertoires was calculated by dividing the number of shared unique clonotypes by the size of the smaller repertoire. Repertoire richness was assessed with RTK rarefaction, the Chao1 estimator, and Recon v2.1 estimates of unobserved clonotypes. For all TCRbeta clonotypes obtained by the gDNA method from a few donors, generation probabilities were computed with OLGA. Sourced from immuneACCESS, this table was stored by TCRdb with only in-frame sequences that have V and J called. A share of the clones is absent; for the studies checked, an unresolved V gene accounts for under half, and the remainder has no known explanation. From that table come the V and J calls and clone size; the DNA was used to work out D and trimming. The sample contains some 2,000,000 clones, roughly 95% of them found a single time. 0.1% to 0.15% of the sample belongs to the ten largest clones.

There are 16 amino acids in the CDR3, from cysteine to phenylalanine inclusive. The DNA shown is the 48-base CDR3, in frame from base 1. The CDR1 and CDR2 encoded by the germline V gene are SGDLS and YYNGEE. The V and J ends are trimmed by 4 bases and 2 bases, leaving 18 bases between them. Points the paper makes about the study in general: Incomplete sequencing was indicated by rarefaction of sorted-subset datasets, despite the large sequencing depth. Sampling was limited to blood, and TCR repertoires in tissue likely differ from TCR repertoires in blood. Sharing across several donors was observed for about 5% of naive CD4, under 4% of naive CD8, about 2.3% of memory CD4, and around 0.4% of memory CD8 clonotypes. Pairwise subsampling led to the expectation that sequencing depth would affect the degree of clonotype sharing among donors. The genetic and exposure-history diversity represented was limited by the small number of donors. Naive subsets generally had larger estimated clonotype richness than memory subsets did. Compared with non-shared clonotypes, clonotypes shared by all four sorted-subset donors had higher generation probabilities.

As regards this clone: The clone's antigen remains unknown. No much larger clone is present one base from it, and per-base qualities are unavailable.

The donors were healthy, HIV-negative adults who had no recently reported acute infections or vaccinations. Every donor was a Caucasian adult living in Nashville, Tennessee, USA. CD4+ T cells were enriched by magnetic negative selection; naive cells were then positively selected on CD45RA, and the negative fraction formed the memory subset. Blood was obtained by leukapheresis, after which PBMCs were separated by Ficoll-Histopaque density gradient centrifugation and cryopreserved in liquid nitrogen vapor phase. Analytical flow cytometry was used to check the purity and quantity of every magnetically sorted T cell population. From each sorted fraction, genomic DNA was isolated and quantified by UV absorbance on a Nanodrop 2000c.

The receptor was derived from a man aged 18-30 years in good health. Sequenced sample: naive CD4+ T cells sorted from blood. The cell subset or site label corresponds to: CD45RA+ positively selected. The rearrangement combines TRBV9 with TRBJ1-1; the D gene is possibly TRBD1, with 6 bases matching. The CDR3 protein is CASSPPLGRGNTEAFF. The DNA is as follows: TGTGCCAGCAGCCCCCCCTTGGGCAGGGGAAACACTGAAGCTTTCTTT.